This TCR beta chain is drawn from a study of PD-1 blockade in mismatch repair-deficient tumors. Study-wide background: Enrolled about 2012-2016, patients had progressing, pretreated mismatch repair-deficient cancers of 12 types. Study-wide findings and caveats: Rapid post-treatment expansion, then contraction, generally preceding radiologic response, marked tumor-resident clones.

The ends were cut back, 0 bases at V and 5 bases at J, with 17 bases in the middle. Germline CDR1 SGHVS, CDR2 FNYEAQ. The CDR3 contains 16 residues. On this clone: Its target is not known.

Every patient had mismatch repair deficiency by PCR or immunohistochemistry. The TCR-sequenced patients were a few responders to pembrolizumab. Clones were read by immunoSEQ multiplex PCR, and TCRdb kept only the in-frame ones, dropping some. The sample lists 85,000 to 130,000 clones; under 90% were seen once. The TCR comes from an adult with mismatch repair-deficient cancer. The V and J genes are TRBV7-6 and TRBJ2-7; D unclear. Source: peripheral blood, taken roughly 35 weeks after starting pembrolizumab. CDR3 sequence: CASSLAVPPPFHEQYF. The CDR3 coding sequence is TGTGCCAGCAGCTTAGCGGTTCCGCCCCCGTTCCACGAGCAGTACTTC.